The 10 T cell receptor beta chains below all came from one sample that was sequenced in a study of blood T cell repertoires in COVID-19. Sequenced by immunoSEQ multiplex PCR; TCRdb stores in-frame clones only, minus some. The repertoire holds about 210,000 clones, with around 89% as singletons. The sequenced material came from PBMCs or T cells enriched from blood (not recorded which). Receptor source: a woman in her thirties or forties with acute COVID-19.

Notes on this clone: No DNA is shown, since the ends of the CDR3 on it are uncertain; the CDR3 is the one TCRdb lists. The CDR3 loop is CAWNVAGGAPRYF. V gene TRBV30 combines with J gene TRBJ2-3; TRBD2 is the table's D call and was not checked against the DNA. CDR1 is GTSNPN, CDR2 SVGIG, per germline (reference sequence). The CDR3 has 13 residues if both end residues are counted.

This rearrangement joins TRBV10-2 to TRBJ2-7; D is uncertain. The V gene lost 2 bases and the J gene lost 7 bases, with 15 bases spanning the gap. The CDR3 has 14 amino acids. Germline lookup yields CDR1 WSHSY and CDR2 SAAADI. DNA for the CDR3: TGCGCCAGCAGTGAGGGGCATGGGTTGTGGGAGCAGTACGTC. Translated, it gives CASSEGHGLWEQYV.

The chain recombines TRBV6-5 with TRBJ1-2; possible D gene TRBD1, 5 bases. V was cut by 0 bases and J by 14 bases, with 19 bases left in between. CDR1 and CDR2 from the germline V gene are MNHEY and SVGAGI. There are 14 residues in the CDR3. CDR3 nucleotide sequence: TGTGCCAGCAGTTACTCCTCGGGTCGCGGGGCGTGGACCTTC. Its protein is CASSYSSGRGAWTF.

This clone was seen a few times. J is TRBJ2-3 and V is TRBV7-2; D is perhaps TRBD2 (6 bases). CDR3 length equals 14 residues. The V gene's germline CDR1 is SGHTA and CDR2 FQGNSA. V was trimmed by 8 bases and J by 2 bases, leaving 14 bases between them. CDR3 amino acids: CASGREGATDTQYF. CDR3 sequence (DNA): TGTGCCAGCGGGCGGGAAGGGGCCACAGATACGCAGTATTTT.

The V call is TRBV28, the J call TRBJ1-5; no firm D call. This CDR3 spans 13 amino acids. V lost 6 bases and J 11 bases, leaving 17 bases between the germline ends. Germline V gene sequence: CDR1 MDHEN, CDR2 SYDVKM. The CDR3 spells CASSWALPPSQHF. The CDR3 bases are TGTGCCAGCAGCTGGGCCTTACCCCCGTCCCAGCATTTT.

J is TRBJ2-6 and V is TRBV7-9; 7 bases fit TRBD1. Germline V gene lookup returns CDR1 SEHNR and CDR2 FQNEAQ (reference sequence). The CDR3 extends over 16 amino acids. The trim removed 8 bases at V and 1 base at J, leaving 8 bases unmatched. The CDR3 DNA sequence: TGTGCCAGCCGACAGACAGGGCTTTCTGGGGCCAACGTCCTGACTTTC. It is translated as CASRQTGLSGANVLTF. Full variable domain (outside the CDR3, taken from reference TRBV7-9 and TRBJ2-6): DTGVSQNPRHKITKRGQNVTFRCDPISEHNRLYWYRQTLGQGPEFLTYFQNEAQLEKSRLLSDRFSAERPKGSFSTLEIQRTEQGDSAMYLCASRQTGLSGANVLTFGAGSRLTVL.

In its sample, this clone was seen once. The chain joins TRBV19 to TRBJ2-1, with 8 bases fitting TRBD2. The CDR3 spans 17 residues. The J segment lost 0 bases and the V segment lost 7 bases, leaving 11 bases of the junction unmatched. CDR1 LNHDA and CDR2 SQIVND come from the germline V gene (reference sequence). The CDR3, as DNA: TGTGCCAGTAAAGGTCTGTGGCGGGGGGTCTCCTACAATGAGCAGTTCTTC. This encodes CASKGLWRGVSYNEQFF.

On this clone: This same CDR3 is encoded by further DNA sequences in the sample. The chain has TRBV2 and TRBJ1-1; the D is unclear. Germline CDR1 and CDR2: SNHLY and FYNNEI. The CDR3 is made up of 13 amino acids. V was clipped by 4 bases and J by 0 bases, with 6 bases between them. The CDR3 DNA follows: TGTGCCAGCAGTGTTAGCATGAACACTGAAGCTTTCTTT. Encoded protein: CASSVSMNTEAFF.

The gene calls are TRBV3-1 (or the pseudogene TRBV3-2) and TRBJ2-4, with TRBD2 as a possible D gene (5 bases). The CDR3 has 14 residues. Germline lookup yields CDR1 LGHDT and CDR2 YNNKEL (reference sequence). Trimming shortened V by 3 bases and J by 6 bases, and 12 bases separated the two germline ends. The CDR3 region is CASSQDLSGNIQYF. In DNA, the CDR3 is TGTGCCAGCAGCCAGGACTTAAGTGGAAACATTCAGTACTTC.

This chain links TRBV7-9 with TRBJ2-3, with TRBD1 matching over 10 bases. The germline V gene encodes CDR1 SEHNR and CDR2 FQNEAQ (reference sequence). Unmatched junction bases numbered 9, after V lost 5 bases and J lost 4 bases. The CDR3 spans 16 residues. CDR3 sequence reads: CASSLGQGVSADTQYF. For the CDR3, the DNA is TGTGCCAGCAGCCTAGGACAGGGGGTTTCAGCAGATACGCAGTATTTT. Complete variable domain (other parts from reference TRBV7-9 and TRBJ2-3): DTGVSQNPRHKITKRGQNVTFRCDPISEHNRLYWYRQTLGQGPEFLTYFQNEAQLEKSRLLSDRFSAERPKGSFSTLEIQRTEQGDSAMYLCASSLGQGVSADTQYFGPGTRLTVL.